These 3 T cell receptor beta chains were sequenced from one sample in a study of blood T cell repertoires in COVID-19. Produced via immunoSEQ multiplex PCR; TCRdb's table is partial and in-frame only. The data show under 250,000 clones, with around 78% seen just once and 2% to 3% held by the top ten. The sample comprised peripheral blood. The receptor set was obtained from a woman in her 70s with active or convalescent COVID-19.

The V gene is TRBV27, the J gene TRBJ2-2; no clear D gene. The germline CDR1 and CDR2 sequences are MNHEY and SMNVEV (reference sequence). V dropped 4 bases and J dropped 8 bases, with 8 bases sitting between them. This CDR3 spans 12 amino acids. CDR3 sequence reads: CASSYNVGELFF. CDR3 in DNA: TGTGCCAGCAGTTATAATGTGGGGGAGCTGTTTTTT.

Here the CDR3 reads CAISARGETQYF. As DNA, the CDR3 is TGTGCCATCAGTGCAAGGGGAGAGACCCAGTACTTC. The chain has TRBV10-3 and TRBJ2-5; a weak D match, TRBD1 (5 bases). The CDR3 runs to 12 residues. Germline assignment: CDR1 ENHRY and CDR2 SYGVKD. Trimming took off 4 bases at V and 4 bases at J, with 7 bases between the two ends.

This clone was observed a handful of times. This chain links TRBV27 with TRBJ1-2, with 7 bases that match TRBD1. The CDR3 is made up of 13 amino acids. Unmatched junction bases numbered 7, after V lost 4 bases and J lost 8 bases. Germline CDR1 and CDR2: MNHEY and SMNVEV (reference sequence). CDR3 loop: CASSWERGQGYTF. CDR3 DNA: TGTGCCAGCAGTTGGGAGAGGGGGCAAGGCTACACCTTC.